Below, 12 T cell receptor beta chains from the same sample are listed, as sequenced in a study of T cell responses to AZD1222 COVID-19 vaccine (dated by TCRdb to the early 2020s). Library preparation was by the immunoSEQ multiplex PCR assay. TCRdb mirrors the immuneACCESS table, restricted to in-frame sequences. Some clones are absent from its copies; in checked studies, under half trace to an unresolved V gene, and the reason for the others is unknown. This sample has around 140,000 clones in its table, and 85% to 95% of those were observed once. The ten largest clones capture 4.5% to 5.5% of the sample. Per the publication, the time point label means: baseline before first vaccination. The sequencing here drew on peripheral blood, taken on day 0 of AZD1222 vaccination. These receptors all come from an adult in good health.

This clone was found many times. This chain's CDR3 is CASRGHYEQYF. As DNA, the CDR3 is TGTGCCAGCAGGGGACACTACGAGCAGTACTTC. The V call is TRBV2, the J call TRBJ2-7; D is perhaps TRBD1 (6 bases). The CDR3 runs 11 residues. Per germline, CDR1 SNHLY and CDR2 FYNNEI. The V and J ends lost 6 bases and 3 bases respectively, with 6 bases between them.

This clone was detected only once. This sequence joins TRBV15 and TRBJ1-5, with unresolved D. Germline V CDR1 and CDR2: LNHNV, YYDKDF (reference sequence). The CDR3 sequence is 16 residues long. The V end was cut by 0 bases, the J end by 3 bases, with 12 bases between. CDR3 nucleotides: TGTGCCACCAGCAGAGATATCGGGCAAAACAATCAGCCCCAGCATTTT. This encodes CATSRDIGQNNQPQHF.

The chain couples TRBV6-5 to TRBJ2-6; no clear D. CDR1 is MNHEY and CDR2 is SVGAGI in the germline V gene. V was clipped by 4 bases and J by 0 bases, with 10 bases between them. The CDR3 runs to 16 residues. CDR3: CASSSPRNSGANVLTF. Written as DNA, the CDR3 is TGTGCCAGCAGTTCCCCTCGGAACTCTGGGGCCAACGTCCTGACTTTC.

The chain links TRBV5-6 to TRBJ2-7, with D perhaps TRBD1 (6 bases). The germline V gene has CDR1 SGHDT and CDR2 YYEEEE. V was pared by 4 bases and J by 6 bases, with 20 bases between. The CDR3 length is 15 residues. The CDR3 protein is CASSLRDMSGSEQYF. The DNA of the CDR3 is TGTGCCAGCAGCCTCCGGGACATGAGTGGGTCCGAGCAGTACTTC.

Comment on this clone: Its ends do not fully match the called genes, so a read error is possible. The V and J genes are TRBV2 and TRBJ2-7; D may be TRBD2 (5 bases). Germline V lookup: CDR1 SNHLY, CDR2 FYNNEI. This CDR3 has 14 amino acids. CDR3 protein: CASREGLLDYPQYF. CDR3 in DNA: TGTGCCAGCAGGGAAGGACTGCTTGACTATCCTCAGTACTTC.

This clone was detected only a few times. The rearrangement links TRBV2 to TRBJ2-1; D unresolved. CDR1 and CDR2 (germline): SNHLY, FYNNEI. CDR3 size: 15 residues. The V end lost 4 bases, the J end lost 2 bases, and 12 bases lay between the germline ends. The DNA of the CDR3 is TGTGCCAGCAGTGCGGGTCTACTCACCTACAATGAGCAGTTCTTC. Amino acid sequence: CASSAGLLTYNEQFF.

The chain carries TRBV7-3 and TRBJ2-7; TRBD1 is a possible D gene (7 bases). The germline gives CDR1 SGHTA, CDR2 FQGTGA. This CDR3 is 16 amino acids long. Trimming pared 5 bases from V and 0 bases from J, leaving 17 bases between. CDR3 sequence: CASSPTAGGFSYEQYF. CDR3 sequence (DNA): TGTGCCAGCAGCCCTACGGCAGGGGGGTTCTCCTACGAGCAGTACTTC. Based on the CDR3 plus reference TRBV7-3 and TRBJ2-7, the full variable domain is GAGVSQTPSNKVTEKGKYVELRCDPISGHTALYWYRQSLGQGPEFLIYFQGTGAADDSGLPNDRFFAVRPEGSVSTLKIQRTERGDSAVYLCASSPTAGGFSYEQYFGPGTRLTVT.

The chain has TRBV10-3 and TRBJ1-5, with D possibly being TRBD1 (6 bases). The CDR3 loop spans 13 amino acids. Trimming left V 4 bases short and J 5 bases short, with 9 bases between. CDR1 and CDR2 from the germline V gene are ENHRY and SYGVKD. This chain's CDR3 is CAISVGADQPQHF. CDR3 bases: TGTGCCATCAGTGTGGGGGCGGATCAGCCCCAGCATTTT.

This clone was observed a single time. The CDR3, as DNA: TGTGCCAGCTCACCCGACAGGGAAGACACTGAAGCTTTCTTT. Protein sequence: CASSPDREDTEAFF. V is TRBV18 and J is TRBJ1-1; 7 nucleotides line up with TRBD1. This CDR3 has 14 residues. Per the germline V gene, CDR1 is KGHSH and CDR2 is LQKENI. The V segment lost 3 bases and the J segment 3 bases; nucleotides outside the gene matches: 4.

The CDR3 nucleotides are TGCGCCACCCTGACAGGGCTTAGCACAGATACGCAGTATTTT. It codes for CATLTGLSTDTQYF. The gene calls are TRBV10-2 and TRBJ2-3; TRBD1 matches 7 bases. The ends lost 10 bases at V and 0 bases at J; junction bases unmatched: 7. Germline CDR1 reads WSHSY; CDR2 reads SAAADI. The CDR3 covers 14 residues.

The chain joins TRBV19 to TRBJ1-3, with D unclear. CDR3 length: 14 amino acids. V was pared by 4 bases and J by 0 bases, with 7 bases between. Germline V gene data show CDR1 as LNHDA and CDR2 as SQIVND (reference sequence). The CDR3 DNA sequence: TGTGCCAGTAGTAGCTCTACCTCTGGAAACACCATATATTTT. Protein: CASSSSTSGNTIYF.

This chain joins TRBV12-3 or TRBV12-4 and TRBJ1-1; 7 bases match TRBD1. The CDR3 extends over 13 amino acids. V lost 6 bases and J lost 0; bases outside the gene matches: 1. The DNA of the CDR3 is TGTGCCAGCAGGACAGGGTTGAACACTGAAGCTTTCTTT. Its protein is CASRTGLNTEAFF.